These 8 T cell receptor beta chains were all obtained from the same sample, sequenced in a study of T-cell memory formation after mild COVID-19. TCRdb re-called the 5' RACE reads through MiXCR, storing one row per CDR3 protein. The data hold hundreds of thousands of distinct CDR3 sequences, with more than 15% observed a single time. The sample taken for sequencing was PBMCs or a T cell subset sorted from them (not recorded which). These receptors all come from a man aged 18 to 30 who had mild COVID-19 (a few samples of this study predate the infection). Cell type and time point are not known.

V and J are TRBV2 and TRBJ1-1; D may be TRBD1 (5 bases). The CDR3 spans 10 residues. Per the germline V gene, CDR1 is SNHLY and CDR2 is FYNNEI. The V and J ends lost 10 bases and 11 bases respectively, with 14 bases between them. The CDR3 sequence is CATIRDSAFF. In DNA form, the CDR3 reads TGTGCCACTATCAGGGATTCGGCTTTCTTT. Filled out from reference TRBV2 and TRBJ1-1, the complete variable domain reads EPEVTQTPSHQVTQMGQEVILRCVPISNHLYFYWYRQILGQKVEFLVSFYNNEISEKSEIFDDQFSVERPDGSNFTLKIRSTKLEDSAMYFCATIRDSAFFGQGTRLTVV.

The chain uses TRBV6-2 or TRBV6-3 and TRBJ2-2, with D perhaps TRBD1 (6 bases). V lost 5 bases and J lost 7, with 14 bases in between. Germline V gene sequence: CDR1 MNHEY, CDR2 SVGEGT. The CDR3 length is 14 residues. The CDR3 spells CASSGTRGFGELFF. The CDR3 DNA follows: TGTGCCAGCAGTGGTACCAGGGGCTTCGGGGAGCTGTTTTTT.

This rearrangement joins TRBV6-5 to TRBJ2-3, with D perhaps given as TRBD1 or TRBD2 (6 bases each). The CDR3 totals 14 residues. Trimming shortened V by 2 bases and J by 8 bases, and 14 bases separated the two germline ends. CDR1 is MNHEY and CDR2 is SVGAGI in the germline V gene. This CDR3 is CASSYGGPGGTQYF. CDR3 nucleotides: TGTGCCAGCAGTTACGGGGGGCCCGGGGGTACGCAGTATTTT.

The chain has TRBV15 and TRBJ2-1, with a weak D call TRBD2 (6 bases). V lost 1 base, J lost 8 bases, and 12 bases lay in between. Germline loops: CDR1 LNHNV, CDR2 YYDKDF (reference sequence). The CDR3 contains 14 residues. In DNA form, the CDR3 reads TGTGCCACCAGCAGAGTTAGCGGCGGGGATGAGCAGTTCTTC. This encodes CATSRVSGGDEQFF.

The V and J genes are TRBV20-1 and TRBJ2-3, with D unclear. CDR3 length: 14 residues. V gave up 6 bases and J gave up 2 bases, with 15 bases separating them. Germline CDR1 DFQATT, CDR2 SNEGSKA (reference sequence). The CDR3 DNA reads TGCAGTGCCACCGTCCAGGTTCACACAGATACGCAGTATTTT. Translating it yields CSATVQVHTDTQYF.

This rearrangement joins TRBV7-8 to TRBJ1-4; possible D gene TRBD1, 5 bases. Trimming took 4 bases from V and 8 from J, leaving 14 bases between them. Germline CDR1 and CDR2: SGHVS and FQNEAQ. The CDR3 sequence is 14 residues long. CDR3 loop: CASSSTPRTEKLFF. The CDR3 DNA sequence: TGTGCCAGCAGCTCTACCCCTCGGACAGAAAAACTGTTTTTT.

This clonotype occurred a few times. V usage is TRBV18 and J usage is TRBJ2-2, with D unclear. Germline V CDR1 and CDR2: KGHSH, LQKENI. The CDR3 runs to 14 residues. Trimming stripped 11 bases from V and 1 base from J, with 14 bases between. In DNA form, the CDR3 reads TGTGCCGCTAGTCGCCTGGGGAACACCGGGGAGCTGTTTTTT. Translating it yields CAASRLGNTGELFF.

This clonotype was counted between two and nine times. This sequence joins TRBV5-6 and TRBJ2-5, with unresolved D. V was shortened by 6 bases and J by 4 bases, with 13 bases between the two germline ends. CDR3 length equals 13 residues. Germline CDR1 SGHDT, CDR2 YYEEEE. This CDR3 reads CASTHSPAETQYF. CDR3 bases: TGTGCCAGCACCCACTCTCCGGCAGAGACCCAGTACTTC.